The 13 T cell receptor beta chains reported below all come from one sample, sequenced in a study of OX40 agonist ivuxolimab in advanced cancers. The method was immunoSEQ multiplex PCR; TCRdb's version includes in-frame clones alone and lacks a portion of them. The repertoire consists of more than 80,000 clones, with roughly nine tenths occurring once and the leading ten covering 8.4%. The sample was CD4+ or CD8+ T cells sorted from blood, taken in a trial of the OX40 agonist ivuxolimab. All receptors come from an adult with an advanced solid tumor such as melanoma, head and neck, liver or kidney cancer.

The CDR3 region is CASRDGYTGELFF. The CDR3 region has the DNA TGTGCCAGCAGAGACGGATACACCGGGGAGCTGTTTTTT. The chain uses TRBV9 and TRBJ2-2; no clear D gene. With 5 bases removed from V and 3 bases from J, the gap between germline ends came to 8 bases. Germline lookup yields CDR1 SGDLS and CDR2 YYNGEE. The CDR3 has 13 amino acids.

The count of this clone is one. V usage is TRBV2 and J usage is TRBJ2-5; 13 bases line up with TRBD2. V trimming: 6 bases; J trimming: 3 bases; junction bases outside the gene matches: 7. Germline V lookup: CDR1 SNHLY, CDR2 FYNNEI. This CDR3 has 16 residues. CDR3 DNA: TGTGCCAGCAGCCCGCAGGGACTAGCGGGGAAAGAGACCCAGTACTTC. Translating gives CASSPQGLAGKETQYF.

This chain joins TRBV28 and TRBJ1-5; D is unclear. The CDR3 consists of 14 residues. The germline V and J ends were trimmed by 6 bases and 4 bases, with 13 bases remaining between them. CDR1 and CDR2 (germline): MDHEN, SYDVKM. This CDR3 is CASSPSIPNQPQHF. CDR3 DNA sequence: TGTGCCAGCAGCCCCAGTATACCGAATCAGCCCCAGCATTTT.

The rearrangement joins TRBV7-9 to TRBJ2-2; TRBD2 is a possible D gene (5 bases). CDR1 SEHNR and CDR2 FQNEAQ come from the germline V gene (reference sequence). The CDR3 has 13 residues. The CDR3 nucleotides are TGTGCAGCCGAGAGGGTAAACACCGGGGAGCTGTTTTTT. Translated: CAAERVNTGELFF.

V usage is TRBV7-9 and J usage is TRBJ2-1; 12 bases agree with TRBD2. The length of the CDR3 is 16 residues. J was trimmed by 2 bases and V by 4 bases; bases with no gene match: 3. Germline CDR1 reads SEHNR; CDR2 reads FQNEAQ (reference sequence). CDR3 protein: CASSSRLAGAYNEQFF. The CDR3, as DNA: TGTGCCAGCAGCTCCAGACTAGCGGGAGCCTACAATGAGCAGTTCTTC.

Only one count was recorded for this clone. In DNA, the CDR3 is TGTGCCAGCAGTCTGACAGGGTTCACAGATACGCAGTATTTT. Translating gives CASSLTGFTDTQYF. The chain combines TRBV28 with TRBJ2-3; TRBD1 agrees at 7 bases. The CDR3 consists of 14 residues. With V trimmed by 5 bases and J by 2 bases, 4 bases remained unmatched. CDR1 MDHEN and CDR2 SYDVKM come from the germline V gene.

The chain joins TRBV27 to TRBJ2-2; no firm D call. V was clipped by 2 bases and J by 3 bases, with 1 base between them. The germline CDR1 and CDR2 sequences are MNHEY and SMNVEV (reference sequence). The CDR3 runs to 12 residues. The CDR3 DNA is TGTGCCAGCAGTTTACACACCGGGGAGCTGTTTTTT. Its translation is CASSLHTGELFF.

This chain joins TRBV5-5 and TRBJ1-1; D not resolved. Germline V gene data show CDR1 as SGHKS and CDR2 as YYEKEE (reference sequence). V dropped 6 bases and J dropped 3 bases, with 9 bases sitting between them. This CDR3 has 12 residues. CDR3 loop: CASNWMDTEAFF. The CDR3 DNA reads as TGTGCCAGCAACTGGATGGACACTGAAGCTTTCTTT.

In this sample, this clone turned up a few times. The chain employs TRBV30 and TRBJ1-1, with D maybe TRBD1 (5 bases). Trimming cost V 0 bases and J 5 bases, with 10 bases left between them. CDR1 and CDR2 (germline): GTSNPN, SVGIG (reference sequence). This CDR3 spans 13 amino acids. CDR3 amino acids: CAWSVQGETEAFF. CDR3 DNA sequence: TGTGCCTGGAGTGTGCAGGGTGAGACTGAAGCTTTCTTT.

The chain is built from TRBV9 and TRBJ2-3, with 7 positions matching TRBD2. With V trimmed by 4 bases and J by 6 bases, 2 bases remained unmatched. The CDR3 sequence is 12 residues long. Germline assignment: CDR1 SGDLS and CDR2 YYNGEE. CDR3 loop: CASSIGGDTQYF. The CDR3 coding sequence is TGTGCCAGCAGCATCGGGGGGGATACGCAGTATTTT.

As DNA, the CDR3 is TGTGCCAGCTCGAGCGGGGGCACCCTTTACAATGAGCAGTTCTTC. As protein: CASSSGGTLYNEQFF. The chain recombines TRBV11-2 with TRBJ2-1; 8 nucleotides match TRBD2. The CDR3 covers 15 residues. The germline gives CDR1 SGHAT, CDR2 FQNNGV. Losses at the gene ends were 8 bases for V and 4 bases for J; bases not matched to a gene: 10.

This clone appeared once. This rearrangement joins TRBV28 to TRBJ2-7, with D possibly being TRBD2 (7 bases). Germline CDR1 and CDR2: MDHEN and SYDVKM. The V gene lost 1 base and the J gene lost 5 bases, with 9 bases spanning the gap. The CDR3 runs 13 residues. The CDR3 spells CASSLSGGHEQYF. The CDR3 nucleotides are TGTGCCAGCAGTTTATCGGGGGGCCACGAGCAGTACTTC.

This clone turned up a few times. The chain links TRBV4-3 to TRBJ1-2, with 9 bases that match TRBD1. V was clipped by 0 bases and J by 2 bases; unmatched bases: 10. CDR3 length: 18 residues. Per the germline V gene, CDR1 is LGHNA and CDR2 is YSLEER. CDR3 DNA sequence: TGCGCCAGCAGCCAAGATAGGGACAGGGCGAGGGGCAACTATGGCTACACCTTC. It yields the protein CASSQDRDRARGNYGYTF.